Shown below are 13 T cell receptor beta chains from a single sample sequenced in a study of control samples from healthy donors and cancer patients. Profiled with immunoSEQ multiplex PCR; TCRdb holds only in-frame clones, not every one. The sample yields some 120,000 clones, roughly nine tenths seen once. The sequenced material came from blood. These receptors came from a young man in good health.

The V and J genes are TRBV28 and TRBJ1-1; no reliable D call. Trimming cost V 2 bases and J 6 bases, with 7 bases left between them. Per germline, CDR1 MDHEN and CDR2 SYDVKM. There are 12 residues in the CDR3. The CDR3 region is CASSLRGSEAFF. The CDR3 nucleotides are TGTGCCAGCAGTTTAAGAGGCTCTGAAGCTTTCTTT.

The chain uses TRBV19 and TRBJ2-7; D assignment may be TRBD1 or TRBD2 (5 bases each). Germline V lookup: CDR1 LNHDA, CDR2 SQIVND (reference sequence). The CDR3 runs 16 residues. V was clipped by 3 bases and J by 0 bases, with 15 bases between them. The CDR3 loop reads CASSISGLALSYEQYF. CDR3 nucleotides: TGTGCCAGTAGTATCTCAGGGCTAGCCCTCTCCTACGAGCAGTACTTC.

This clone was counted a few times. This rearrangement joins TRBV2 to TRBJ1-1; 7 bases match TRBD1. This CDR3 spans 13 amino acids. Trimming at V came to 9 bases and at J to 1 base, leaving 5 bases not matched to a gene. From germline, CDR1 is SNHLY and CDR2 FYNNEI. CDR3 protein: CASLGTANTEAFF. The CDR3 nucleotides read TGTGCCAGTTTGGGGACAGCGAACACTGAAGCTTTCTTT. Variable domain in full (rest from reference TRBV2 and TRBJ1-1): EPEVTQTPSHQVTQMGQEVILRCVPISNHLYFYWYRQILGQKVEFLVSFYNNEISEKSEIFDDQFSVERPDGSNFTLKIRSTKLEDSAMYFCASLGTANTEAFFGQGTRLTVV.

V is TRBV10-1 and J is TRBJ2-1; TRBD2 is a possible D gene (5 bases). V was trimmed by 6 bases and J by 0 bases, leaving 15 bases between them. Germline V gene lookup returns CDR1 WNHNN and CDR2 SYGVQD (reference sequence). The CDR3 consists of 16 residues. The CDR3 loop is CASSTKTGSSYNEQFF. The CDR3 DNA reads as TGCGCCAGCAGCACAAAAACGGGAAGCTCCTACAATGAGCAGTTCTTC.

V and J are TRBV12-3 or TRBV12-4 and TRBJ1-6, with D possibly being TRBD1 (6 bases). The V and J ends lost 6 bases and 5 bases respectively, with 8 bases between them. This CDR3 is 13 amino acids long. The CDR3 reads CASRGGHNSPLHF. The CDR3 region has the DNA TGTGCCAGCAGAGGGGGGCATAATTCACCCCTCCACTTT.

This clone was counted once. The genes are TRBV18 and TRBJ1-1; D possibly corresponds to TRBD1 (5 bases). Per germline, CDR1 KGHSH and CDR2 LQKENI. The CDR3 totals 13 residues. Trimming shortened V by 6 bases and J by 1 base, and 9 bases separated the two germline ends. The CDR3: CASSHGQNTEAFF. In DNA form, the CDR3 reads TGTGCCAGCTCCCACGGACAGAACACTGAAGCTTTCTTT.

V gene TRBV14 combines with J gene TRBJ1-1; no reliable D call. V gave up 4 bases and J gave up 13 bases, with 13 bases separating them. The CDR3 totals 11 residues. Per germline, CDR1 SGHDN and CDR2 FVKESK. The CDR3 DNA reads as TGTGCCAGCAGCCTTATCGAGCCGGTTTTCTTT. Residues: CASSLIEPVFF.

CDR3 nucleotide sequence: TGTGCCAGCAGCACCGCAAGGACACAGGATGTCTCCCGAGATACGCAGTATTTT. It codes for CASSTARTQDVSRDTQYF. V is TRBV5-4 and J is TRBJ2-3; D may be TRBD1 (5 bases). The V gene's germline CDR1 is SGHNT and CDR2 YYREEE (reference sequence). The CDR3 runs 18 residues. Trimming shortened V by 4 bases and J by 5 bases, and 26 bases separated the two germline ends.

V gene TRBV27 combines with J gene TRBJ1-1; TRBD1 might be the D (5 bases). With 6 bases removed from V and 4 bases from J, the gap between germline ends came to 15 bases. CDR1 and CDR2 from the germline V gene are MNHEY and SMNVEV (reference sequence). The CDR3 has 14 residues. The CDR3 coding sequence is TGTGCCAGCAGCTACAGGAAGGTCGGCACTGAAGCTTTCTTT. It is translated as CASSYRKVGTEAFF.

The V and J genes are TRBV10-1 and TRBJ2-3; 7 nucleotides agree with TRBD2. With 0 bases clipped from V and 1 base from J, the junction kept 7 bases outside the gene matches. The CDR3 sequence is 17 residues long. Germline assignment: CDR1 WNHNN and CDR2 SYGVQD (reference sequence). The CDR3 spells CASSESQAGVGTDTQYF. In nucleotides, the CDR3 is TGCGCCAGCAGTGAGTCGCAGGCGGGAGTGGGCACAGATACGCAGTATTTT.

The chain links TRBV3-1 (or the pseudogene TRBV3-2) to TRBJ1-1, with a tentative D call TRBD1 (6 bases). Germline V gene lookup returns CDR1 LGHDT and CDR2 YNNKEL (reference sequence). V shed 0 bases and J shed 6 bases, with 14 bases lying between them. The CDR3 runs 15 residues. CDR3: CASSQDLVRGAEAFF. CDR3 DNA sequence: TGTGCCAGCAGCCAAGATCTTGTTAGGGGGGCTGAAGCTTTCTTT.

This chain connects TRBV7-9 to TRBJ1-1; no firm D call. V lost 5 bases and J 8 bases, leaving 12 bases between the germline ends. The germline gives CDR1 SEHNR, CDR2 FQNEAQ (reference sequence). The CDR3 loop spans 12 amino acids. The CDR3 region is CASSPEVREAFF. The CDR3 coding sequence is TGTGCCAGCAGCCCAGAGGTGCGGGAAGCTTTCTTT. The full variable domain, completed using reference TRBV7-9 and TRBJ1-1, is DTGVSQNPRHKITKRGQNVTFRCDPISEHNRLYWYRQTLGQGPEFLTYFQNEAQLEKSRLLSDRFSAERPKGSFSTLEIQRTEQGDSAMYLCASSPEVREAFFGQGTRLTVV.

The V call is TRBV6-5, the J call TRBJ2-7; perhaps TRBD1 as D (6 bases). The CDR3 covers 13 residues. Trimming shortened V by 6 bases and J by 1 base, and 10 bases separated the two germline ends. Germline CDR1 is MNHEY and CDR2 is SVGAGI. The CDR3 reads CASSRTVSYEQYF. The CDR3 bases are TGTGCCAGCAGCAGGACAGTGTCCTACGAGCAGTACTTC.